Described below is a single T cell receptor (beta chain) sequence and its context. No antigen is known for it. Germline CDR1 and CDR2: LGHNA and YSLEER. CDR3 length equals 14 residues. V was pared by 6 bases and J by 0 bases, with 4 bases of the junction left unmatched. The sample belongs to a study of OX40 agonist ivuxolimab in advanced cancers. For the study at large: Patients received ivuxolimab, an agonistic anti-OX40 (CD134) antibody. Checkpoint inhibitors had been given previously to 35% to 50% of patients.

Regarding the study as a whole: Among the lowest peripheral clonal expansion occurred in 0.1-3.0 mg/kg partial responders. The CD4+ and CD8+ T cells in the blood had expanded clonally by week 6 at 0.1 to 3.0 mg/kg.

The method was immunoSEQ multiplex PCR; TCRdb's version includes in-frame clones alone and lacks a portion of them. The sample shows 60,000 to 75,000 clones, about 90% of them seen only once. This TCR derives from an adult with an advanced solid tumor such as melanoma, head and neck, liver or kidney cancer. The specimen was CD4+ or CD8+ T cells sorted from blood, collected in a trial of the OX40 agonist ivuxolimab. The V and J genes are TRBV4-3 and TRBJ1-1, with TRBD1 identical over 7 bases. CDR3 sequence (DNA): TGCGCCAGCAGTCCCGGGACAGTGAACACTGAAGCTTTCTTT. Protein product: CASSPGTVNTEAFF.